The 9 T cell receptor beta chains presented below share a single source sample, sequenced in a study of T cell repertoires in cytomegalovirus infection. These receptors' antigens are unknown. Each CDR3 protein is one row after TCRdb ran MiXCR on the reads. Seen here are more than 95,000 distinct CDR3 sequences, roughly a third observed once, and the top ten hold roughly 58%. The sample consisted of CD8+ T cells from cultured PBMCs, taken from culture after CMV antigen stimulation. These receptor sequences come from a human donor in good health (CMV status not recorded). Some clones in this sample may be carry-over from other donors' samples.

The table lists this clonotype with a few counts. The chain joins TRBV7-6 to TRBJ2-7; D is ambiguous. Trimming shortened V by 5 bases and J by 1 base, and 12 bases separated the two germline ends. Germline V lookup: CDR1 SGHVS, CDR2 FNYEAQ. The CDR3 has 14 amino acids. The CDR3: CASSHLGESYEQYF. As DNA, the CDR3 is TGTGCCAGCAGCCATTTGGGTGAATCCTACGAGCAGTACTTC.

The genes are TRBV7-6 and TRBJ2-7, with D maybe TRBD2 (5 bases). Looked up from germline, CDR1 is SGHVS and CDR2 is FNYEAQ. The CDR3 is 14 residues long. The germline V and J ends were trimmed by 5 bases and 0 bases, with 11 bases remaining between them. The CDR3 loop is CASSPGDSSYEQYF. For the CDR3, the DNA is TGTGCCAGCAGCCCCGGGGATAGCTCCTACGAGCAGTACTTC.

At least ten counts were recorded for this clonotype. The chain links TRBV5-6 to TRBJ2-1, with D tentatively TRBD2 (6 bases). Germline CDR1 is SGHDT and CDR2 is YYEEEE. CDR3 length equals 15 residues. V shed 0 bases and J shed 6 bases, with 13 bases lying between them. DNA of the CDR3: TGTGCCAGCAGCTTGGTCGGGGGAACGGGCAATGAGCAGTTCTTC. This translates into CASSLVGGTGNEQFF.

Note on this clonotype: This sequence may be a read error, since a much larger clone differs from it by one base. The V and J genes are TRBV7-8 and TRBJ1-1; D not resolved. CDR3 length: 13 residues. Per the germline V gene, CDR1 is SGHVS and CDR2 is FQNEAQ. Here the CDR3 reads CGSSLNVGTEAFF. DNA for the CDR3: TGTGGCAGCAGCTTAAATGTAGGCACTGAAGCTTTCTTT.

This clonotype was counted a few times. The rearrangement joins TRBV7-8 to TRBJ2-7; TRBD2 matches at 11 bases. There are 17 residues in the CDR3. V gave up 1 base and J gave up 3 bases; unmatched junction bases: 8. Germline V gene data show CDR1 as SGHVS and CDR2 as FQNEAQ. The DNA of the CDR3 is TGTGCCAGCAGCTTAGACGGGACTAGCGGCCTCGTCTACGAGCAGTACTTC. It translates to CASSLDGTSGLVYEQYF.

The rearrangement joins TRBV11-2 to TRBJ1-1; 9 bases map to TRBD1. In germline, CDR1 is SGHAT, CDR2 FQNNGV. Germline trimming cut 5 bases from V and 1 base from J; bases unmatched to any gene: 5. The CDR3 is 15 residues long. The CDR3 nucleotides read TGTGCCAGCAGCGCTTGGACAGGGGAGAACACTGAAGCTTTCTTT. Translation: CASSAWTGENTEAFF.

There are many counts of this clonotype. V is TRBV29-1 and J is TRBJ1-2; 7 bases agree with TRBD1. J gave up 3 bases and V 6 bases, and 4 bases lay outside the gene matches. CDR3 length: 12 amino acids. Germline CDR1 is SQVTM and CDR2 is ANQGSEA. Here the CDR3 DNA reads TGCAGCGTCAATACAGGGGACTATGGCTACACCTTC. Encoded protein: CSVNTGDYGYTF.

This clonotype was observed a handful of times. V gene TRBV28 combines with J gene TRBJ2-3; D is unclear. Germline values: CDR1 MDHEN, CDR2 SYDVKM. Trimming shortened V by 5 bases and J by 2 bases, and 14 bases separated the two germline ends. This CDR3 has 15 amino acids. The DNA of the CDR3 is TGTGCCAGCAGTCCCCCAAGGACCTACACAGATACGCAGTATTTT. This gives the protein CASSPPRTYTDTQYF.

In this sample, this clonotype turned up many times. This rearrangement joins TRBV12-3 or TRBV12-4 to TRBJ1-5; D might be TRBD1 (6 bases). Trimming took off 6 bases at V and 5 bases at J, with 14 bases between the two ends. This CDR3 contains 14 residues. The CDR3 here is CASSPWQGHQPQHF. The CDR3 bases are TGTGCCAGCAGCCCTTGGCAGGGGCATCAGCCCCAGCATTTT.